Described below is a single TCR beta chain sequence and its context. The antigen is undetermined. The sample originates from a study of shared clonotypes between healthy human individuals. Study-wide findings and caveats: The authors expected sequencing depth to affect clonotype sharing among donors. Memory subsets generally showed smaller estimated richness than naive subsets did. Even with large depth, rarefaction showed that sorted-subset sequencing was incomplete. Among a few donors, approximately 4.6% of naive CD4 clonotypes were found in common.

Sequencing used immunoSEQ multiplex PCR; TCRdb keeps in-frame clones, though not all of them. Here the sample spans roughly 1 million clones, around 76% being singletons. The CDR3 is made up of 12 amino acids. Germline CDR1 is MNHNS and CDR2 is SASEGT. With 8 bases removed from V and 8 bases from J, the gap between germline ends came to 15 bases. The J gene is TRBJ1-2, the V gene TRBV6-1; D is undetermined. The specimen was memory CD4+ T cells sorted from blood. The subset was: CD45RA-negative fraction. This receptor was obtained from a young man in good health. This CDR3 reads CASDPQGEGYTF. The CDR3 DNA reads as TGTGCCAGCGACCCACAAGGAGAGGGCTACACCTTC.